This T cell receptor (beta chain) was retrieved from a study of shared clonotypes between healthy human individuals. Regarding the study as a whole: Only a few donors were included, so the genetic and exposure-history diversity represented was limited.

Germline CDR1 reads SEHNR; CDR2 reads FQNEAQ (reference sequence). The CDR3 totals 14 residues. V was pared by 1 base and J by 5 bases, with 11 bases between. Deep level was the assay's run setting. The table came from immunoSEQ multiplex PCR; TCRdb's copy has only in-frame clones and leaves some out. This table holds about 480,000 clones, approximately 79% found once. This clone was seen just once. Its specificity is not known. The sequenced sample consisted of PBMCs. The receptor was derived from a woman in her thirties or forties in good health. Some clones in this sample may be carry-over from other donors' samples. The V and J genes are TRBV7-9 and TRBJ2-5; no reliable D call. In DNA form, the CDR3 reads TGTGCCAGCAGCTTAGGTGGGATAGGGGAGACCCAGTACTTC. Its protein is CASSLGGIGETQYF.